Here is one T cell receptor beta chain with its context. This clonotype was picked up a small number of times. Its recognized antigen is unknown. No base-level quality is on record; no much larger clone is a single base apart. The treatment or condition label corresponds to: in vitro stimulation with specific CMV peptide epitopes to enrich CMV-specific T cells. The data were obtained in a study of T cell repertoires in cytomegalovirus infection (dated by TCRdb to about 2019). For the wider study: Peptide stimulations targeted recently identified HLA-C-restricted CMV epitopes, whose presentation resists viral immunomodulation, together with well-studied HLA-B-restricted epitopes. Donor HLA type was relevant to the analysis, as public TCR beta signatures indicated carriage of CMV infection together with the matching HLA type. Study-wide conclusions, independent of this receptor: In both this cohort and an independent approximately 350-donor cohort, the cumulative frequency of public TCR beta family members distinguished carriers of CMV infection plus the relevant HLA type. The ex vivo response was dominated by HLA-C-restricted CMV-specific TCR beta clonotypes, and the single most frequent clonotype in two of eight donors was supplied by these HLA-C-restricted clonotypes.

Between the V and J ends, shortened by 5 bases and 4 bases respectively, the junction contains 23 bases. CDR1 LGHNA and CDR2 YSLEER are derived from the germline V gene. From the cysteine up to the phenylalanine, the CDR3 has a length of 17 residues. The kept DNA is CDR3 alone, 51 bases in frame from the first base. The sample was run on an Illumina HiSeq 1500. Starting from the raw public reads, TCRdb applied fastp trimming at Q25, assembled clones with MiXCR and retained in-frame beta chains. When rows share a CDR3 protein, they turn into one entry using the most common DNA and genes. Within this sample are around 900,000 distinct CDR3 sequences, with approximately 31% of them counted one time only. Roughly 13% of the sample is held by the ten biggest clonotypes.

The receptor's source is a human donor in good health (CMV status not recorded). Some clones in this sample may be carry-over from other donors' samples. Sequencing was performed on cultured CD8+ T cells from PBMCs, taken from culture after CMV antigen stimulation. The receptor chain draws on TRBV4-3 and TRBJ1-1; a weak D assignment points to TRBD1 (5 bases agree). CDR3 region: CASSLQPWGSSPTEAFF. The DNA reads as follows: TGCGCCAGCAGCTTACAGCCCTGGGGGTCGTCCCCCACTGAAGCTTTCTTT.